Listed below are T cell receptor beta chains from one sample, sequenced in a study of blood T cell repertoires in COVID-19. The assay was immunoSEQ multiplex PCR, and TCRdb's table has in-frame clones only and misses some. This sample yields around 260,000 clones, of which over 75% are seen a single time; about 2.1% belongs to the top ten. What was sequenced was peripheral blood. The receptors stem from a woman aged 45-65 years with acute or convalescent COVID-19. CDR3s include the opening cysteine and the closing phenylalanine or tryptophan. Each record gives: V gene, D gene, clone size, J gene, CDR3 protein, CDR3 DNA. The D gene is left open where the match is weak. Size is stated for part of the rows, as once, few or many counts, or as a class when the clone is expanded.

v_call: TRBV19
d_call: -
clone_size: -
j_call: TRBJ2-5
cdr3_aa: CASSTSPETQYF
cdr3_nt: TGTGCCAGTAGTACCAGTCCTGAGACCCAGTACTTC

v_call: TRBV28
d_call: -
clone_size: -
j_call: TRBJ2-3
cdr3_aa: CASSLGGRADTQYF
cdr3_nt: TGTGCCAGCAGTTTGGGGGGTAGGGCAGATACGCAGTATTTT

v_call: TRBV4-1
d_call: -
clone_size: -
j_call: TRBJ2-7
cdr3_aa: CASSQVSSYEQYF
cdr3_nt: TGCGCCAGCAGCCAAGTGAGTTCCTACGAGCAGTACTTC

v_call: TRBV28
d_call: -
clone_size: few
j_call: TRBJ1-4
cdr3_aa: CASRRSATNEKLFF
cdr3_nt: TGTGCCAGCAGACGCAGCGCAACTAATGAAAAACTGTTTTTT

v_call: TRBV11-2
d_call: -
clone_size: once
j_call: TRBJ2-2
cdr3_aa: CASSLVRAGELFF
cdr3_nt: TGTGCCAGCAGCTTAGTACGGGCCGGGGAGCTGTTTTTT

v_call: TRBV7-8
d_call: TRBD1
clone_size: -
j_call: TRBJ2-7
cdr3_aa: CASGSGDRPRGIGQYF
cdr3_nt: TGTGCCAGCGGGTCCGGGGACAGGCCCCGGGGGATCGGGCAGTACTTC

v_call: TRBV28
d_call: -
clone_size: -
j_call: TRBJ2-1
cdr3_aa: CASSPKPRYNEQFF
cdr3_nt: TGTGCCAGCAGTCCAAAACCCAGATACAATGAGCAGTTCTTC

v_call: TRBV7-2
d_call: -
clone_size: -
j_call: TRBJ2-7
cdr3_aa: CASSLVGQGSYEQYF
cdr3_nt: TGTGCCAGCAGCTTAGTGGGCCAGGGTAGTTACGAGCAGTACTTC

v_call: TRBV7-2
d_call: -
clone_size: few
j_call: TRBJ1-4
cdr3_aa: CASSVGLQVGEKLFF
cdr3_nt: TGTGCCAGCAGCGTGGGACTCCAAGTGGGTGAAAAACTGTTTTTT

v_call: TRBV14
d_call: TRBD2
clone_size: -
j_call: TRBJ2-1
cdr3_aa: CASSFGLAGYNEQFF
cdr3_nt: TGTGCCAGCAGCTTTGGACTAGCGGGTTACAATGAGCAGTTCTTC

v_call: TRBV7-3
d_call: TRBD2
clone_size: -
j_call: TRBJ2-1
cdr3_aa: CASSRQGLASASYNEQFF
cdr3_nt: TGTGCCAGCAGCCGACAAGGACTAGCGTCAGCCTCCTACAATGAGCAGTTCTTC

v_call: TRBV14
d_call: -
clone_size: many
j_call: TRBJ1-4
cdr3_aa: CASSQDLGFSEKLFF
cdr3_nt: TGTGCCAGCAGCCAAGATTTGGGCTTCAGCGAAAAACTGTTTTTT

v_call: TRBV19
d_call: -
clone_size: -
j_call: TRBJ1-1
cdr3_aa: CASSIAGGNTEAFF
cdr3_nt: TGTGCCAGTAGTATAGCCGGGGGGAACACTGAAGCTTTCTTT

v_call: TRBV5-5
d_call: TRBD2
clone_size: -
j_call: TRBJ2-1
cdr3_aa: CASSLVTSGRANEQFF
cdr3_nt: TGTGCCAGCAGCTTGGTTACTAGCGGGAGGGCGAATGAGCAGTTCTTC

v_call: TRBV7-7
d_call: -
clone_size: -
j_call: TRBJ2-3
cdr3_aa: CASSLDGSSTDTQYF
cdr3_nt: TGTGCTAGCAGCTTAGACGGGTCGAGCACAGATACGCAGTATTTT

v_call: TRBV25-1
d_call: TRBD2
clone_size: -
j_call: TRBJ2-7
cdr3_aa: CASSESPGGIGYEQYF
cdr3_nt: TGTGCCAGCAGTGAATCCCCCGGGGGGATCGGGTACGAGCAGTACTTC

v_call: TRBV5-8
d_call: TRBD1
clone_size: -
j_call: TRBJ1-1
cdr3_aa: CASSSLRQGVNTEAFF
cdr3_nt: TGTGCCAGCAGCTCCTTAAGACAGGGGGTGAACACTGAAGCTTTCTTT

v_call: TRBV6-2/TRBV6-3
d_call: -
clone_size: -
j_call: TRBJ2-5
cdr3_aa: CASSSQGGETQYF
cdr3_nt: TGTGCCAGCAGTTCCCAGGGCGGCGAGACCCAGTACTTC

v_call: TRBV6-4
d_call: TRBD2
clone_size: -
j_call: TRBJ2-2
cdr3_aa: CASNWGGGELFF
cdr3_nt: TGTGCCAGCAACTGGGGGGGCGGGGAGCTGTTTTTT

v_call: TRBV18
d_call: TRBD2
clone_size: -
j_call: TRBJ2-7
cdr3_aa: CASSPPGLEIAGYEQYF
cdr3_nt: TGTGCCAGCTCACCCCCGGGACTAGAAATAGCAGGCTACGAGCAGTACTTC

v_call: TRBV3-1/TRBV3-2
d_call: -
clone_size: once
j_call: TRBJ1-2
cdr3_aa: CASSQDRIGYGYTF
cdr3_nt: TGTGCCAGCAGCCAAGATCGAATCGGCTATGGCTACACCTTC

v_call: TRBV2
d_call: -
clone_size: -
j_call: TRBJ1-5
cdr3_aa: CASSEGGQFNQPQHF
cdr3_nt: TGTGCCAGCAGTGAAGGAGGACAGTTCAATCAGCCCCAGCATTTT

v_call: TRBV19
d_call: TRBD2
clone_size: -
j_call: TRBJ2-3
cdr3_aa: CASSIWGGTDTQYF
cdr3_nt: TGTGCCAGTAGTATATGGGGGGGGACAGATACGCAGTATTTT

v_call: TRBV28
d_call: -
clone_size: -
j_call: TRBJ2-4
cdr3_aa: CAIKNRDFGVQYF
cdr3_nt: TGTGCCATCAAGAACCGGGACTTCGGGGTTCAGTACTTC

v_call: TRBV5-1
d_call: -
clone_size: -
j_call: TRBJ2-5
cdr3_aa: CASNNPQETQYF
cdr3_nt: TGCGCCAGCAACAACCCACAAGAGACCCAGTACTTC

v_call: TRBV27
d_call: -
clone_size: -
j_call: TRBJ2-2
cdr3_aa: CASRPSGAANTGELFF
cdr3_nt: TGTGCCAGCAGGCCAAGCGGCGCGGCGAACACCGGGGAGCTGTTTTTT

v_call: TRBV5-1
d_call: -
clone_size: once
j_call: TRBJ1-1
cdr3_aa: CASSFFLLGGRTEAFF
cdr3_nt: TGCGCCAGCAGCTTCTTCCTTTTGGGGGGGCGGACTGAAGCTTTCTTT

v_call: TRBV7-3
d_call: -
clone_size: -
j_call: TRBJ2-2
cdr3_aa: CASSLRMGPGELFF
cdr3_nt: TGTGCCAGCAGCTTAAGGATGGGGCCGGGGGAGCTGTTTTTT

v_call: TRBV5-1
d_call: -
clone_size: -
j_call: TRBJ1-2
cdr3_aa: CASRGENRVNYGYTF
cdr3_nt: TGCGCCAGCAGAGGGGAAAACAGGGTTAACTATGGCTACACCTTC

v_call: TRBV28
d_call: TRBD1
clone_size: -
j_call: TRBJ1-5
cdr3_aa: CASSSGTGRNQPQHF
cdr3_nt: TGTGCCAGCAGTTCGGGGACAGGGAGGAATCAGCCCCAGCATTTT

v_call: TRBV6-5
d_call: TRBD1
clone_size: -
j_call: TRBJ2-3
cdr3_aa: CASRMDRPSTDTQYF
cdr3_nt: TGTGCCAGCAGAATGGACAGGCCTAGCACAGATACGCAGTATTTT

v_call: TRBV4-2
d_call: -
clone_size: -
j_call: TRBJ2-1
cdr3_aa: CASSQDPLTSSYNEQFF
cdr3_nt: TGTGCCAGCAGCCAAGATCCCCTCACGAGCTCCTACAATGAGCAGTTCTTC

v_call: TRBV9
d_call: TRBD1
clone_size: -
j_call: TRBJ2-7
cdr3_aa: CASSVADRGGRYEQYF
cdr3_nt: TGTGCCAGCAGCGTAGCAGACAGGGGGGGTAGGTACGAGCAGTACTTC

v_call: TRBV5-4
d_call: -
clone_size: -
j_call: TRBJ1-2
cdr3_aa: CASKTYSFNYGYTF
cdr3_nt: TGTGCCAGCAAAACGTACAGCTTTAACTATGGCTACACCTTC

v_call: TRBV19
d_call: TRBD2
clone_size: -
j_call: TRBJ2-1
cdr3_aa: CASSITSGAYNEQFF
cdr3_nt: TGTGCCAGTAGTATAACTAGCGGGGCCTACAATGAGCAGTTCTTC

v_call: TRBV7-2
d_call: TRBD1
clone_size: -
j_call: TRBJ1-2
cdr3_aa: CASRTTGLVGYTF
cdr3_nt: TGTGCCAGCAGGACGACAGGGTTGGTTGGCTACACCTTC

v_call: TRBV30
d_call: -
clone_size: -
j_call: TRBJ1-6
cdr3_aa: CAWEGVGSPLHF
cdr3_nt: TGTGCCTGGGAAGGGGTCGGCTCACCCCTCCACTTT

v_call: TRBV21-1
d_call: -
clone_size: once
j_call: TRBJ1-1
cdr3_aa: CASSNGARTHLLNTEAFF
cdr3_nt: TGTGCCAGCAGCAATGGGGCGCGAACGCACCTTCTTAACACTGAAGCTTTCTTT

v_call: TRBV6-4
d_call: -
clone_size: -
j_call: TRBJ1-2
cdr3_aa: CASSPSGGHRSANYGYTF
cdr3_nt: TGTGCCAGCAGTCCCAGCGGGGGACACAGAAGCGCTAACTATGGCTACACCTTC

v_call: TRBV7-9
d_call: -
clone_size: few
j_call: TRBJ1-6
cdr3_aa: CASSLDGRGSYNSPLHF
cdr3_nt: TGTGCCAGCAGCTTAGACGGCAGGGGCTCCTATAATTCACCCCTCCACTTT

v_call: TRBV24-1
d_call: -
clone_size: -
j_call: TRBJ2-7
cdr3_aa: CATSSSVRSYEQYF
cdr3_nt: TGTGCCACCAGTAGTAGCGTCAGATCCTACGAGCAGTACTTC

v_call: TRBV28
d_call: TRBD1
clone_size: -
j_call: TRBJ1-5
cdr3_aa: CASSSGQGGWGNQPQHF
cdr3_nt: TGTGCCAGCAGTTCGGGACAGGGAGGTTGGGGCAATCAGCCCCAGCATTTT

v_call: TRBV6-1
d_call: -
clone_size: -
j_call: TRBJ1-1
cdr3_aa: CASSEVAMNTEAFF
cdr3_nt: TGTGCCAGCAGTGAGGTAGCTATGAACACTGAAGCTTTCTTT

v_call: TRBV9
d_call: -
clone_size: -
j_call: TRBJ1-3
cdr3_aa: CASSVDLYSGNTIYF
cdr3_nt: TGTGCCAGCAGCGTAGACCTCTACTCTGGAAACACCATATATTTT

v_call: TRBV27
d_call: TRBD2
clone_size: once
j_call: TRBJ2-5
cdr3_aa: CASSLSASGLKETQYF
cdr3_nt: TGTGCCAGCAGTTTATCCGCTAGCGGTCTTAAAGAGACCCAGTACTTC

v_call: TRBV6-6
d_call: TRBD1
clone_size: -
j_call: TRBJ1-2
cdr3_aa: CASSRAGGSGYTF
cdr3_nt: TGTGCCAGCAGCCGGGCAGGGGGCTCTGGCTACACCTTC

v_call: TRBV7-3
d_call: TRBD2
clone_size: -
j_call: TRBJ2-3
cdr3_aa: CASSSGLAGYGTDTQYF
cdr3_nt: TGTGCCAGCAGCTCTGGACTAGCGGGATACGGCACAGATACGCAGTATTTT

v_call: TRBV2
d_call: -
clone_size: -
j_call: TRBJ1-2
cdr3_aa: CASSERGNYGYTF
cdr3_nt: TGTGCCAGCAGTGAAAGGGGCAACTATGGCTACACCTTC